This T cell receptor beta chain was sequenced in a study of T cell responses to AZD1222 COVID-19 vaccine. General observations from the study: Seropositivity was recorded at baseline in only a handful of AZD1222 recipients.

Per the germline V gene, CDR1 is LGHDT and CDR2 is YNNKEL (reference sequence). J was trimmed by 0 bases and V by 6 bases; bases with no gene match: 16. The CDR3 is 18 amino acids. Sequenced by immunoSEQ multiplex PCR; TCRdb stores in-frame clones only, minus some. The sample has about 69,000 clones; approximately 87% are singletons. Concerning this clone itself: The antigen is undetermined.

The sample consisted of peripheral blood, taken 28 days after the second AZD1222 dose. This receptor was identified in an adult who received the AZD1222 COVID-19 vaccine. The chain links TRBV3-1 (or the pseudogene TRBV3-2) to TRBJ1-1; TRBD1 aligns across 7 bases. CDR3 residues: CASRQTEAGQLMNTEAFF. As DNA, the CDR3 is TGTGCCAGCAGACAAACCGAAGCGGGACAGCTCATGAACACTGAAGCTTTCTTT.